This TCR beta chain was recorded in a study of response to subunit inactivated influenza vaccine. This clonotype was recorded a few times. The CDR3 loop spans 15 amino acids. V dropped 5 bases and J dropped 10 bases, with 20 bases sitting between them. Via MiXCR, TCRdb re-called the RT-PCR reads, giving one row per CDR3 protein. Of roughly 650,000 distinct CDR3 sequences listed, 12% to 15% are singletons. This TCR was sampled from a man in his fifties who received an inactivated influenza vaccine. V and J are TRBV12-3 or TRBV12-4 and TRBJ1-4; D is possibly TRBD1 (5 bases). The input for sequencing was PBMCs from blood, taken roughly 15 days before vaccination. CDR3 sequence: CASSTRAEGPRKLFF. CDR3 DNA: TGTGCCAGCAGTACCCGGGCGGAGGGGCCGAGAAAACTGTTTTTT.